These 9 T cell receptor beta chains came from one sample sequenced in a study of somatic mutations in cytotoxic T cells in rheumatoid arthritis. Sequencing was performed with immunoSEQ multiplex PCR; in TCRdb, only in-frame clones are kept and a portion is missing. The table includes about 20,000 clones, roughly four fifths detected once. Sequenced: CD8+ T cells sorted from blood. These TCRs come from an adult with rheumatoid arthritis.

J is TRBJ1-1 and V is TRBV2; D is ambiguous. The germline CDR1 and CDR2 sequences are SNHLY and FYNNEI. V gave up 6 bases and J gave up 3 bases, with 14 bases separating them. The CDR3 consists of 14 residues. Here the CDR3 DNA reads TGTGCCAGCAGCGACACCCGAGGGTACACTGAAGCTTTCTTT. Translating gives CASSDTRGYTEAFF.

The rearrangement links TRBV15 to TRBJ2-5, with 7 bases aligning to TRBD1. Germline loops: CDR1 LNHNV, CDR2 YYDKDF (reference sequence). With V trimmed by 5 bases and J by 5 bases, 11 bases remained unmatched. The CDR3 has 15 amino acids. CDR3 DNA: TGTGCCACCAGCCTACACAGGGGCCTGGGCGAGACCCAGTACTTC. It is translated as CATSLHRGLGETQYF.

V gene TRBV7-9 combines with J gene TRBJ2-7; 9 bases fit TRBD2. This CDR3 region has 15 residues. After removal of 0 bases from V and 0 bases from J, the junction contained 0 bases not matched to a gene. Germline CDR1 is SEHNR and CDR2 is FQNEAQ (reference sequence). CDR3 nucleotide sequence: TGTGCCAGCAGCTTAGCGCGGGGGGGCTCCTACGAGCAGTACTTC. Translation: CASSLARGGSYEQYF.

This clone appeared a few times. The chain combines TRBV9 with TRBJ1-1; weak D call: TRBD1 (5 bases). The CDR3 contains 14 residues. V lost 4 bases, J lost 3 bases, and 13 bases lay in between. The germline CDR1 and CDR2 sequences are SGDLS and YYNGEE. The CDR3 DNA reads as TGTGCCAGCAGCCCGTCGACAGCCTACACTGAAGCTTTCTTT. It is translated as CASSPSTAYTEAFF.

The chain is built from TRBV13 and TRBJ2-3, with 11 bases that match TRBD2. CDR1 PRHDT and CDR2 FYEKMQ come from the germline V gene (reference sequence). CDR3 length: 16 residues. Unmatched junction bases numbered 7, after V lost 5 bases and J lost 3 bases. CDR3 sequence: CASSQKGTSGTDTQYF. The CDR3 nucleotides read TGTGCCAGCAGCCAAAAAGGGACTAGCGGAACAGATACGCAGTATTTT.

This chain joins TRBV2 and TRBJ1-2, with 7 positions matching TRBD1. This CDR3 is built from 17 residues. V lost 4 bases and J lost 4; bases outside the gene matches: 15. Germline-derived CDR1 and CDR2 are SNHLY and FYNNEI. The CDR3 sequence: CASSVGQRPSPGYGYTF. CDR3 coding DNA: TGTGCCAGCAGTGTGGGACAGCGACCGTCCCCGGGCTATGGCTACACCTTC.

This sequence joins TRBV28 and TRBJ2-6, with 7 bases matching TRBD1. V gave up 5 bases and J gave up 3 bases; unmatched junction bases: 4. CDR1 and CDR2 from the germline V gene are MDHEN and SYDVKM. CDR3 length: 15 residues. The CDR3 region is CASSNTGVGANVLTF. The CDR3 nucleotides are TGTGCCAGCAGTAACACAGGGGTTGGGGCCAACGTCCTGACTTTC. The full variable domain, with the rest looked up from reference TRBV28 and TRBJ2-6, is DVKVTQSSRYLVKRTGEKVFLECVQDMDHENMFWYRQDPGLGLRLIYFSYDVKMKEKGDIPEGYSVSREKKERFSLILESASTNQTSMYLCASSNTGVGANVLTFGAGSRLTVL.

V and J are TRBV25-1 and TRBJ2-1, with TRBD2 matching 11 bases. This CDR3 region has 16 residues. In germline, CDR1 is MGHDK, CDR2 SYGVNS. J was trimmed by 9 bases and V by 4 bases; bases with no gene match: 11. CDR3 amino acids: CASSGGDSGGAGEQFF. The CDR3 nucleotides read TGTGCCAGCAGTGGGGGAGATAGCGGGGGGGCAGGTGAGCAGTTCTTC.

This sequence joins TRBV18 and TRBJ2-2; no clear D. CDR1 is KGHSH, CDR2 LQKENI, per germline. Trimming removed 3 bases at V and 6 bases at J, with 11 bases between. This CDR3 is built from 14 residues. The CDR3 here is CASSPNGGAGELFF. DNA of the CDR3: TGTGCCAGCTCACCTAACGGTGGGGCCGGGGAGCTGTTTTTT.